The 24 T cell receptor beta chains below all came from one sample that was sequenced in a study of OX40 agonist ivuxolimab in advanced cancers. Clones were sequenced by immunoSEQ multiplex PCR, and TCRdb holds only the in-frame ones, with some missing. The sample contains 68,000 or so clones, less than 90% of which appear only once. The sequences come from CD4+ or CD8+ T cells sorted from blood, collected in a trial of the OX40 agonist ivuxolimab. All receptors derive from an adult with an advanced solid tumor such as melanoma, head and neck, liver or kidney cancer.

V and J are TRBV5-6 and TRBJ2-3; 14 nucleotides line up with TRBD2. Germline V gene sequence: CDR1 SGHDT, CDR2 YYEEEE. J was trimmed by 5 bases and V by 2 bases; bases with no gene match: 1. The CDR3 sequence is 15 residues long. CDR3 sequence: CASSFGLAGGDTQYF. CDR3 bases: TGTGCCAGCAGCTTCGGACTAGCGGGAGGAGATACGCAGTATTTT.

The chain couples TRBV9 to TRBJ1-1; D remains unclear. Trimming left V 3 bases short and J 0 bases short, with 9 bases between. Germline CDR1 and CDR2: SGDLS and YYNGEE. The CDR3 length is 14 residues. CDR3: CASSDLRMNTEAFF. In DNA form, the CDR3 reads TGTGCCAGCAGCGACTTAAGAATGAACACTGAAGCTTTCTTT.

This sequence joins TRBV19 and TRBJ2-7; a weak D match, TRBD2 (6 bases). The CDR3 is 14 amino acids. Per germline, CDR1 LNHDA and CDR2 SQIVND (reference sequence). Trimming left V 8 bases short and J 3 bases short, with 17 bases between. The CDR3 here is CASATGLGGYEQYF. As DNA, the CDR3 is TGTGCCAGTGCAACGGGACTGGGGGGCTACGAGCAGTACTTC.

The CDR3 region has the DNA TGTGCCAGCAGCAAGACAGGGGGTAATTATGGCTACACCTTC. Translation gives CASSKTGGNYGYTF. The chain combines TRBV5-5 with TRBJ1-2; 9 bases agree with TRBD1. V lost 4 bases and J lost 5; bases outside the gene matches: 6. This CDR3 is 14 amino acids long. Germline loops: CDR1 SGHKS, CDR2 YYEKEE (reference sequence). The variable domain in full, completed from reference TRBV5-5 and TRBJ1-2, reads DAGVTQSPTHLIKTRGQQVTLRCSPISGHKSVSWYQQVLGQGPQFIFQYYEKEERGRGNFPDRFSARQFPNYSSELNVNALLLGDSALYLCASSKTGGNYGYTFGSGTRLTVV.

The rearrangement joins TRBV10-3 to TRBJ1-2, with no clear D. Trimming left V 7 bases short and J 4 bases short, with 16 bases between. Germline V gene lookup returns CDR1 ENHRY and CDR2 SYGVKD. The CDR3 loop spans 14 amino acids. The CDR3 DNA is TGTGCCATCACCCCGGGGTCGGACTCCTATGGCTACACCTTC. As protein: CAITPGSDSYGYTF.

The J gene is TRBJ2-1, the V gene TRBV7-3, with 7 positions matching TRBD2. The CDR3 covers 17 residues. Germline CDR1 and CDR2: SGHTA and FQGTGA. J gave up 0 bases and V 3 bases, and 8 bases lay outside the gene matches. The DNA for the CDR3 is TGTGCCAGCAGCTTGGCTAGCGGTCATAGCTCCTACAATGAGCAGTTCTTC. This gives the protein CASSLASGHSSYNEQFF. The complete variable domain, with remaining parts taken from reference TRBV7-3 and TRBJ2-1, reads GAGVSQTPSNKVTEKGKYVELRCDPISGHTALYWYRQSLGQGPEFLIYFQGTGAADDSGLPNDRFFAVRPEGSVSTLKIQRTERGDSAVYLCASSLASGHSSYNEQFFGPGTRLTVL.

The chain uses TRBV7-3 and TRBJ2-1, with TRBD2 matching 15 bases. There are 17 residues in the CDR3. Trimming removed 5 bases from V and 8 bases from J; junction bases left unmatched: 10. Looked up from germline, CDR1 is SGHTA and CDR2 is FQGTGA. This CDR3 reads CASSRLGLAGGSDEQFF. The CDR3 DNA sequence: TGTGCCAGCAGCCGCCTGGGACTAGCGGGAGGTAGCGATGAGCAGTTCTTC.

This clone was picked up a small number of times. V usage is TRBV5-1 and J usage is TRBJ2-7; the D is unclear. The CDR3 has 13 amino acids. V gave up 0 bases and J gave up 5 bases, with 9 bases separating them. Germline-derived CDR1 and CDR2 are SGHRS and YFSETQ. Written as DNA, the CDR3 is TGCGCCAGCAGCTTGGAAGGGATGGACGAGCAGTACTTC. It yields the protein CASSLEGMDEQYF.

CDR3 nucleotide sequence: TGCGCCAGCAGCCAAAATCAACAGGGATCTGGAAACACCATATATTTT. It specifies CASSQNQQGSGNTIYF. The chain recombines TRBV5-1 with TRBJ1-3; D may be TRBD1 (6 bases). This CDR3 is built from 16 residues. From germline, CDR1 is SGHRS and CDR2 YFSETQ. V was cut by 4 bases and J by 1 base, with 15 bases left in between.

The rearrangement links TRBV7-6 to TRBJ2-2, with TRBD2 as a possible D gene (5 bases). The CDR3 totals 16 residues. V dropped 4 bases and J dropped 3 bases, with 15 bases sitting between them. CDR1 and CDR2 from the germline V gene are SGHVS and FNYEAQ. CDR3 in amino acids: CASSSVGVGYTGELFF. DNA for the CDR3: TGTGCCAGCAGCTCGGTCGGGGTTGGGTACACCGGGGAGCTGTTTTTT.

V usage is TRBV30 and J usage is TRBJ2-1; 10 bases line up with TRBD2. The V gene end was trimmed by 1 base and the J gene end by 4 bases; junction bases not matched to a gene: 7. The CDR3 has 16 amino acids. Looked up from germline, CDR1 is GTSNPN and CDR2 is SVGIG (reference sequence). In DNA form, the CDR3 reads TGTGCCTGGAGTGAACTAACTAGCGGGGATTACAATGAGCAGTTCTTC. Amino acid sequence: CAWSELTSGDYNEQFF.

This clone rates as medium-sized. The chain has TRBV6-1 and TRBJ1-1, with D tentatively TRBD1 (6 bases). The V gene lost 3 bases and the J gene lost 7 bases, with 9 bases spanning the gap. Germline V CDR1 and CDR2: MNHNS, SASEGT. The CDR3 sequence is 12 residues long. In DNA, the CDR3 is TGTGCCAGCAGTGACAGGGGCTATGAAGCTTTCTTT. It translates to CASSDRGYEAFF.

The chain couples TRBV5-4 to TRBJ2-2, with D perhaps matching TRBD2 (6 bases). The V and J ends lost 4 bases and 7 bases respectively, with 17 bases between them. CDR1 and CDR2 from the germline V gene are SGHNT and YYREEE (reference sequence). The CDR3 extends over 15 amino acids. In nucleotides, the CDR3 is TGTGCCAGCAGCCCCCGGGAGCGGCTAAGCGGGGAGCTGTTTTTT. Its translation is CASSPRERLSGELFF.

The rearrangement uses TRBV14 and TRBJ2-2; no definite D call. The V gene's germline CDR1 is SGHDN and CDR2 FVKESK. This CDR3 has 13 residues. V shed 4 bases and J shed 6 bases, with 9 bases lying between them. CDR3 DNA: TGTGCCAGCAGCCGGGAAGTGTCCGGGGAGCTGTTTTTT. Translation: CASSREVSGELFF. The variable domain in full, with the rest retrieved from reference TRBV14 and TRBJ2-2, is EAGVTQFPSHSVIEKGQTVTLRCDPISGHDNLYWYRRVMGKEIKFLLHFVKESKQDESGMPNNRFLAERTGGTYSTLKVQPAELEDSGVYFCASSREVSGELFFGEGSRLTVL.

Many counts were recorded for this clone. The V gene is TRBV7-3, the J gene TRBJ2-5; D remains ambiguous. The CDR3 spans 13 residues. CDR1 is SGHTA, CDR2 FQGTGA, per germline. Trimming pared 1 base from V and 5 bases from J, leaving 8 bases between. This chain's CDR3 is CASSLIVTETQYF. DNA for the CDR3: TGTGCCAGCAGCTTAATCGTGACGGAGACCCAGTACTTC.

The chain links TRBV5-1 to TRBJ2-7; D is unclear. Trimming pared 6 bases from V and 5 bases from J, leaving 18 bases between. This CDR3 has 14 amino acids. The V gene's germline CDR1 is SGHRS and CDR2 YFSETQ. Written as DNA, the CDR3 is TGCGCCAGCAAGGAAAACTCTGGGTCAAACGAGCAGTACTTC. Translation gives CASKENSGSNEQYF. The whole variable domain, remainder taken from reference TRBV5-1 and TRBJ2-7, is KAGVTQTPRYLIKTRGQQVTLSCSPISGHRSVSWYQQTPGQGLQFLFEYFSETQRNKGNFPGRFSGRQFSNSRSEMNVSTLELGDSALYLCASKENSGSNEQYFGPGTRLTVT.

J is TRBJ1-1 and V is TRBV2, with D uncertain. From germline, CDR1 is SNHLY and CDR2 FYNNEI. V was clipped by 8 bases and J by 7 bases, with 20 bases between them. The CDR3 extends over 14 amino acids. The CDR3 region has the DNA TGTGCCAGCGTCCTCGCGGACCCGACCGGTGAAGCTTTCTTT. This sequence encodes CASVLADPTGEAFF.

The rearrangement uses TRBV11-2 and TRBJ1-1, with a possible D match to TRBD1 (5 bases). Trimming removed 5 bases at V and 7 bases at J, with 11 bases between. The germline V gene encodes CDR1 SGHAT and CDR2 FQNNGV. CDR3 length: 12 amino acids. The CDR3 DNA sequence: TGTGCCAGCAGCGGGATGGGGGATGAAGCTTTCTTT. As protein: CASSGMGDEAFF.

This chain uses TRBV18 with TRBJ2-4; D possibly uses TRBD1 or TRBD2 (5 bases each). The V gene's germline CDR1 is KGHSH and CDR2 LQKENI. V was clipped by 3 bases and J by 5 bases, with 5 bases between them. The CDR3 has 12 amino acids. CDR3 bases: TGTGCCAGCTCACCGGGGGAAAACATTCAGTACTTC. Protein product: CASSPGENIQYF. Drawing the rest from reference TRBV18 and TRBJ2-4, the complete variable domain is NAGVMQNPRHLVRRRGQEARLRCSPMKGHSHVYWYRQLPEEGLKFMVYLQKENIIDESGMPKERFSAEFPKEGPSILRIQQVVRGDSAAYFCASSPGENIQYFGAGTRLSVL.

The chain employs TRBV6-6 and TRBJ2-3; D is uncertain. Germline V lookup: CDR1 MNHNY, CDR2 SVGAGI (reference sequence). The length of the CDR3 is 13 residues. V was cut by 8 bases and J by 0 bases, with 9 bases left in between. The CDR3 loop reads CASQAPSTDTQYF. In nucleotides, the CDR3 is TGTGCCAGCCAGGCCCCTAGCACAGATACGCAGTATTTT.

The V and J genes are TRBV18 and TRBJ2-5; D unresolved. Trimming left V 2 bases short and J 2 bases short, with 6 bases between. This CDR3 comprises 13 residues. Germline lookup yields CDR1 KGHSH and CDR2 LQKENI. CDR3 protein: CASSPGRQETQYF. As DNA, the CDR3 is TGTGCCAGCTCACCAGGTAGACAAGAGACCCAGTACTTC. The variable domain in full, completed from reference TRBV18 and TRBJ2-5, reads NAGVMQNPRHLVRRRGQEARLRCSPMKGHSHVYWYRQLPEEGLKFMVYLQKENIIDESGMPKERFSAEFPKEGPSILRIQQVVRGDSAAYFCASSPGRQETQYFGPGTRLLVL.

The chain joins TRBV13 to TRBJ2-2; 8 bases are shared with TRBD2. CDR3 size: 15 residues. V was clipped by 3 bases and J by 5 bases; unmatched bases: 5. Germline values: CDR1 PRHDT, CDR2 FYEKMQ (reference sequence). The chain's CDR3 is CASSFGIAGTGELFF. Written as DNA, the CDR3 is TGTGCCAGCAGCTTCGGGATAGCGGGGACCGGGGAGCTGTTTTTT.

The rearrangement joins TRBV19 to TRBJ1-4, with D uncertain. The V and J ends lost 5 bases and 8 bases respectively, with 18 bases between them. Looked up from germline, CDR1 is LNHDA and CDR2 is SQIVND (reference sequence). The CDR3 is 15 amino acids. The CDR3 nucleotides read TGTGCCAGTAGTCCACGGGCCTTAATCGGGGAAAAACTGTTTTTT. Translation gives CASSPRALIGEKLFF. The full variable domain, completed using reference TRBV19 and TRBJ1-4, is DGGITQSPKYLFRKEGQNVTLSCEQNLNHDAMYWYRQDPGQGLRLIYYSQIVNDFQKGDIAEGYSVSREKKESFPLTVTSAQKNPTAFYLCASSPRALIGEKLFFGSGTQLSVL.

This clone was detected only a few times. The J gene is TRBJ2-7, the V gene TRBV4-3, with 9 bases aligning to TRBD2. The germline CDR1 and CDR2 sequences are LGHNA and YSLEER. This CDR3 has 14 residues. Losses at the gene ends were 4 bases for V and 4 bases for J; bases not matched to a gene: 5. CDR3 residues: CASSPLAGGYEQYF. In DNA, the CDR3 is TGCGCCAGCAGCCCGCTGGCGGGAGGGTACGAGCAGTACTTC.